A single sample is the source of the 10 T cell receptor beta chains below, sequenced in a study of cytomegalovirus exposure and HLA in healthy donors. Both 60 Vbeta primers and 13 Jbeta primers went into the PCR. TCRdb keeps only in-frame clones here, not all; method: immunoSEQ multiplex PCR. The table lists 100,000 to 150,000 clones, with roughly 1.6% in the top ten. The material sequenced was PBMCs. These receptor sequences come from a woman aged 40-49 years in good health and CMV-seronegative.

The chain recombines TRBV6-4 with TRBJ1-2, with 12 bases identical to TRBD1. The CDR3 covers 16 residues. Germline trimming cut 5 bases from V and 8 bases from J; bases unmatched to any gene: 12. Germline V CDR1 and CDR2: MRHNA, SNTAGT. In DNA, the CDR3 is TGTGCCAGCAGTAAATTTTCGGGACAGGGGGCATGGGGCTACACCTTC. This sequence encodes CASSKFSGQGAWGYTF.

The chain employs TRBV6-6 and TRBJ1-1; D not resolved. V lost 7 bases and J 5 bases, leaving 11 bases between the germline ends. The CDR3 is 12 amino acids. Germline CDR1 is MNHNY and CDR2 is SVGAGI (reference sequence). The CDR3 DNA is TGTGCCAGCATCGGAGATGGAACTGAAGCTTTCTTT. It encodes CASIGDGTEAFF.

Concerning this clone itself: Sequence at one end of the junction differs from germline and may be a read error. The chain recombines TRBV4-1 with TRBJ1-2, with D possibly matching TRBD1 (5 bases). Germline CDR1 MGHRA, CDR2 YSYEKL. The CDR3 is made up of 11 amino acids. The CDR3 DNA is TGCGCCAGCAGCCAAGCTGGGACTATCCTCTTC. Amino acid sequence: CASSQAGTILF.

CDR3 protein: CASSSRGSSHRETQYF. The CDR3 nucleotides read TGTGCCAGCAGCTCCCGAGGATCGTCCCACCGAGAGACCCAGTACTTC. The chain is built from TRBV7-9 and TRBJ2-5; no firm D call. The germline CDR1 and CDR2 sequences are SEHNR and FQNEAQ (reference sequence). Trimming cost V 4 bases and J 4 bases, with 19 bases left between them. The CDR3 runs 16 residues. Variable domain in full (rest from reference TRBV7-9 and TRBJ2-5): DTGVSQNPRHKITKRGQNVTFRCDPISEHNRLYWYRQTLGQGPEFLTYFQNEAQLEKSRLLSDRFSAERPKGSFSTLEIQRTEQGDSAMYLCASSSRGSSHRETQYFGPGTRLLVL.

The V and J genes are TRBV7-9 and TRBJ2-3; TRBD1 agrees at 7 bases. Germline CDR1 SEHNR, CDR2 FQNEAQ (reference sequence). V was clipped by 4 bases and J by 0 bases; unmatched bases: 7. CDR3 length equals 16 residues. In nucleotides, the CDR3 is TGTGCCAGCAGCTCGTGGACAGGAGATAGCACAGATACGCAGTATTTT. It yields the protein CASSSWTGDSTDTQYF.

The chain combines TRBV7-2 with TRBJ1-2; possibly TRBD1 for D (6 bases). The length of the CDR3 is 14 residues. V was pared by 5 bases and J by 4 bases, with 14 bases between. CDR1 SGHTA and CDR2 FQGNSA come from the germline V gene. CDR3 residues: CASSPVTGSYGYTF. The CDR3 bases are TGTGCCAGCAGCCCAGTGACAGGATCCTATGGCTACACCTTC.

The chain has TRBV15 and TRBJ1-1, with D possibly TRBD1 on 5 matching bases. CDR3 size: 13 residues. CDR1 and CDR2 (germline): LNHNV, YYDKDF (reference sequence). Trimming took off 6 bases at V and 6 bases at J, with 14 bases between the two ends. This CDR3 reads CATRSPGVAEAFF. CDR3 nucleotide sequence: TGTGCCACCAGGTCCCCGGGGGTCGCTGAAGCTTTCTTT.

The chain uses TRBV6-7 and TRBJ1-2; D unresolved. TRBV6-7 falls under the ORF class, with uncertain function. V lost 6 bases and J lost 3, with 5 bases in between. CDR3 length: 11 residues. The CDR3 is CASRADYGYTF. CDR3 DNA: TGTGCCAGCAGGGCGGACTATGGCTACACCTTC.

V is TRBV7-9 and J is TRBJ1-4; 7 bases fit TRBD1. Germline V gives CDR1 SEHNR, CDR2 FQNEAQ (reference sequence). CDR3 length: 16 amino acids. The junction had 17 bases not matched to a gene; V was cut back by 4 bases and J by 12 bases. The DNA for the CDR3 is TGTGCCAGCAGCTCCGCCTTGGGCAGGGGGACCGAAGAACTGTTTTTT. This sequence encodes CASSSALGRGTEELFF.

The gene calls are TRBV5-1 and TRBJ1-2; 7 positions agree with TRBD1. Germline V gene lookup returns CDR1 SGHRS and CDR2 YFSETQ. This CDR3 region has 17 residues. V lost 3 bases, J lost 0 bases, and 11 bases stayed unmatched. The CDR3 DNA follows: TGCGCCAGCAGCTCACAAGGGGACAGCGCCACTAACTATGGCTACACCTTC. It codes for CASSSQGDSATNYGYTF.